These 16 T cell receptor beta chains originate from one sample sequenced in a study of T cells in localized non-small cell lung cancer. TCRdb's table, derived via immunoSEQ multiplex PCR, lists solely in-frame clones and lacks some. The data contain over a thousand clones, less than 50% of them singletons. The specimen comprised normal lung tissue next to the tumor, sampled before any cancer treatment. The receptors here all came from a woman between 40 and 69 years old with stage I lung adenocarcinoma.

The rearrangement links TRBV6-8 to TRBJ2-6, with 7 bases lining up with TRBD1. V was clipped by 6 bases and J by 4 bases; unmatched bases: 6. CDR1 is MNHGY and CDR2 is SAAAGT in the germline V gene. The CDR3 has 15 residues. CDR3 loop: CASSLTGAGANVLTF. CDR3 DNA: TGTGCCAGCAGCCTAACAGGGGCCGGGGCCAACGTCCTGACTTTC.

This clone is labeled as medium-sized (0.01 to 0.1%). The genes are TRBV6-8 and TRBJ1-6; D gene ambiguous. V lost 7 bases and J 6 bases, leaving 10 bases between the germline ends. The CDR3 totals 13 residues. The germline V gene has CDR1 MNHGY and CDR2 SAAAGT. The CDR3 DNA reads TGTGCCAGCAACTTACACCCTAATTCACCCCTCCACTTT. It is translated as CASNLHPNSPLHF.

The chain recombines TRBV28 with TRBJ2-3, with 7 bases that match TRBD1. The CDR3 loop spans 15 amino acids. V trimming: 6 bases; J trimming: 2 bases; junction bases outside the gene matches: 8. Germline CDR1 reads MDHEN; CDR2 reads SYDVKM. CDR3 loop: CASSPPTGLTDTQYF. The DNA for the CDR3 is TGTGCCAGCAGCCCCCCGACAGGGCTCACAGATACGCAGTATTTT.

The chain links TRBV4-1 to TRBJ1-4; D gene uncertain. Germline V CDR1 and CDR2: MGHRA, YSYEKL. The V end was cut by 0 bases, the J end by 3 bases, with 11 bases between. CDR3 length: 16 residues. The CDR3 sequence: CASSQDGGGANEKLFF. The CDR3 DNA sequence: TGCGCCAGCAGCCAAGATGGAGGCGGGGCTAATGAAAAACTGTTTTTT.

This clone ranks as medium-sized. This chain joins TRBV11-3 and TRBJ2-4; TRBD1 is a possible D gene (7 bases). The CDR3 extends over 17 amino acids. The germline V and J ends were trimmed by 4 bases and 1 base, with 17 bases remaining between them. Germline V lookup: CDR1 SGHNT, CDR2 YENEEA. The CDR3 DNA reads TGTGCCAGCAGCTCTTTCGGAGGGGGCGACGCCAAAAACATTCAGTACTTC. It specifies CASSSFGGGDAKNIQYF.

CDR3 region: CASSVLGNQAFF. DNA of the CDR3: TGTGCCAGCAGTGTCCTCGGGAACCAAGCTTTCTTT. The chain links TRBV9 to TRBJ1-1, with D unclear. The V and J ends lost 5 bases and 9 bases respectively, with 14 bases between them. The CDR3 runs to 12 residues. Germline V gene data show CDR1 as SGDLS and CDR2 as YYNGEE.

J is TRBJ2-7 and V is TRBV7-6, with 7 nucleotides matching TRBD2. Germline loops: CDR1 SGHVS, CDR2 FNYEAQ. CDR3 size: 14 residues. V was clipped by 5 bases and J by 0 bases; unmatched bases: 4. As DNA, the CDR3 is TGTGCCAGCAGCCGACCGGGAGGCTCCTACGAGCAGTACTTC. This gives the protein CASSRPGGSYEQYF.

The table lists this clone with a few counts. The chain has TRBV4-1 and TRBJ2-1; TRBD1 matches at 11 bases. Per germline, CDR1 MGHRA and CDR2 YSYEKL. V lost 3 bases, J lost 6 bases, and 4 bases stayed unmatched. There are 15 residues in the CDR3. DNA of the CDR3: TGCGCCAGCAGCCAGCCGGGACAGGGGGTCAATGAGCAGTTCTTC. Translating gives CASSQPGQGVNEQFF.

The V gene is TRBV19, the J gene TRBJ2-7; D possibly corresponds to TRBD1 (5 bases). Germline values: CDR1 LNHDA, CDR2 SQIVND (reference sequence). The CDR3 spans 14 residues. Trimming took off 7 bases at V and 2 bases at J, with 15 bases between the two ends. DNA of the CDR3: TGTGCCAGTATGCCGACAGAGCTAGCCTACGAGCAGTACTTC. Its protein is CASMPTELAYEQYF.

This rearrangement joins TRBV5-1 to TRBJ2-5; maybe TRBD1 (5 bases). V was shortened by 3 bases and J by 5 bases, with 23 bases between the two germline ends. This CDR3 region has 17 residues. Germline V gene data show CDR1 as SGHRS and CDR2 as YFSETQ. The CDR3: CASSSQGGVGATETQYF. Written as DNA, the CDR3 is TGCGCCAGCAGCTCCCAGGGTGGGGTTGGAGCGACGGAGACCCAGTACTTC.

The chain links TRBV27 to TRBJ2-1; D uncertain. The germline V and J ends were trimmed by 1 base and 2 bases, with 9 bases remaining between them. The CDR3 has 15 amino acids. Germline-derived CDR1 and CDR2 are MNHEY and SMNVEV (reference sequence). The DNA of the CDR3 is TGTGCCAGCAGTTTATTACCGGACGCCTACAATGAGCAGTTCTTC. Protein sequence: CASSLLPDAYNEQFF.

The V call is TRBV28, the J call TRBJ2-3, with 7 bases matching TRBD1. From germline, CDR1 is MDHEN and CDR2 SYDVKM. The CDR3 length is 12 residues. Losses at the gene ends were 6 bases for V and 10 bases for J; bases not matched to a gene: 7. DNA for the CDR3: TGTGCCAGCAGCCAGCCGGGACAGTCGCAGTATTTT. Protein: CASSQPGQSQYF.

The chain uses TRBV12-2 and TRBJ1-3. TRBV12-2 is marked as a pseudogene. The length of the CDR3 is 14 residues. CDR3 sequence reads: CASFRGFPGNTIYF. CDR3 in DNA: TGTGCCTCTTTTCGCGGGTTTCCTGGAAACACCATATATTTT.

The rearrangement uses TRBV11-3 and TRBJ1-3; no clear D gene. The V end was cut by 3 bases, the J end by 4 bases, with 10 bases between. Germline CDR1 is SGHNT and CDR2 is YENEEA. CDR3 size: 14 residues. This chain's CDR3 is CASSLALTGNTIYF. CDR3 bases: TGTGCCAGCAGCTTGGCTCTGACGGGAAACACCATATATTTT.

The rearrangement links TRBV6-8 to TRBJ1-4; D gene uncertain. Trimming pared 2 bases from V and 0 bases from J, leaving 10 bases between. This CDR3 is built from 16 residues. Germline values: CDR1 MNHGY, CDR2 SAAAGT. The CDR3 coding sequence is TGTGCCAGCAGTTACCACCCTCCTGCAACTAATGAAAAACTGTTTTTT. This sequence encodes CASSYHPPATNEKLFF.

In nucleotides, the CDR3 is TGTGCCAGTAGCCTCGGGGACAGGATCACCGGGGAGCTGTTTTTT. Protein sequence: CASSLGDRITGELFF. This chain uses TRBV19 with TRBJ2-2, with 8 bases aligning to TRBD1. V dropped 6 bases and J dropped 4; count of bases not matched to a gene: 7. Germline CDR1 and CDR2: LNHDA and SQIVND (reference sequence). The CDR3 runs to 15 residues. The complete variable domain, with remaining parts taken from reference TRBV19 and TRBJ2-2, reads DGGITQSPKYLFRKEGQNVTLSCEQNLNHDAMYWYRQDPGQGLRLIYYSQIVNDFQKGDIAEGYSVSREKKESFPLTVTSAQKNPTAFYLCASSLGDRITGELFFGEGSRLTVL.